The TCR beta chain described here comes from a study of T-cell memory formation after mild COVID-19 (dated by TCRdb to the early 2020s). Concerning the study at large: TCR sequence clusters from the two donors were largely donor specific. In a couple of donors, T-cell clones that expanded and contracted after mild COVID-19 were followed by sequencing TCRalpha and TCRbeta repertoires longitudinally. Two young, previously healthy adult volunteers made up the cohort, one male and one female. What the study reported, not specific to this receptor: Some responding clones were detected in pre-infection memory, which suggested that pre-existing cross-reactive memory T cells had joined the SARS-CoV-2 response. Contracting CD4+ clones were located mainly in the CM and EM memory subsets, whereas CD8+ clones were found to be enriched in EMRA. SARS-CoV-2 specificity of the second-wave clones peaking on day 37 was not confirmed. Clones contracting from day 15 to 85 had balanced CD4/CD8 phenotypes, while a second wave expanding from day 15 to 37 was biased towards CD4+. Only a couple of mild cases were covered in the study, and larger cohorts including severe cases with pre-infection samples were considered necessary.

Remarks on this clonotype: Its antigen is still unknown. Base qualities are missing; no much larger clone stands one base away.

Ficoll-Paque density gradient centrifugation was the method used to isolate PBMCs. TCRdb records Illumina NovaSeq 6000 as the sequencer. Using 5'RACE with constant-segment primers, TCRalpha and TCRbeta cDNA libraries were constructed, with sample barcodes and unique molecular identifiers added in the process. RNA was extracted from every sample with Trizol reagent. Amplification of the libraries took two PCR steps, and the second step added a second sample barcode plus Illumina TruSeq adapters. The libraries were sequenced on an Illumina NovaSeq using 2 x 150 bp paired-end reads. The original pipeline was this. Demultiplexing of reads and collapsing into UMI-guided consensus sequences were performed with migec v1.2.7. Using mixcr v2.1.11, UMI consensuses were aligned to TRA and TRB V and J templates and then assembled into clonotypes. A clonotype was counted as expanded or contracted only when both edgeR and NoisET called the clonotype significant, with the noise models trained on biological replicates. For edgeR calls, the cutoffs were a false discovery rate-adjusted p below 0.01 and a log2 fold-change threshold of 1. As an exploratory analysis of dynamics, max-normalized trajectories of the 1000 most abundant clonotypes were examined by PCA with hierarchical clustering. Separately sequenced CD4+ and CD8+ repertoires were used to assign the CD4 or CD8 phenotype of responding clones. In-frame beta chains were kept once TCRdb had trimmed the public reads at Q25 with fastp and called clones with MiXCR. One record per CDR3 amino acid sequence lists the most common genes and DNA. V and J calls and clone size were set by TCRdb, not the authors. This sample gives about 540,000 distinct CDR3 sequences in total; about a fifth of them show up just once. The ten largest account for around 13% of the sample.

The CDR1 and CDR2 encoded by the germline V gene (reference sequence) are SEHNR and FQNEAQ. V is cut by 5 bases and J by 3 bases, and the space between the germline ends is 10 bases. From cysteine to phenylalanine, the CDR3 is 13 amino acids long. The read is trimmed to its CDR3 DNA, 39 bases read in frame from base 1. This sequence uses TRBV7-9 and TRBJ1-2; a tentative D call is TRBD1 (6 bases match). The sequence derives from an adult woman who had mild COVID-19 (a few samples of this study predate the infection). The sample titles of this study are shuffled in the database, so cell type and time point are left out; the donor was told from shared clones. Source material: PBMCs or a T cell subset sorted from them (not recorded which). The CDR3 here reads CASSIRQDYGYTF. The nucleotides are TGTGCCAGCAGCATCCGACAGGACTATGGCTACACCTTC. The full variable domain, completed from the reference TRBV7-9 and TRBJ1-2 proteins outside the CDR3, reads DTGVSQNPRHKITKRGQNVTFRCDPISEHNRLYWYRQTLGQGPEFLTYFQNEAQLEKSRLLSDRFSAERPKGSFSTLEIQRTEQGDSAMYLCASSIRQDYGYTFGSGTRLTVV.